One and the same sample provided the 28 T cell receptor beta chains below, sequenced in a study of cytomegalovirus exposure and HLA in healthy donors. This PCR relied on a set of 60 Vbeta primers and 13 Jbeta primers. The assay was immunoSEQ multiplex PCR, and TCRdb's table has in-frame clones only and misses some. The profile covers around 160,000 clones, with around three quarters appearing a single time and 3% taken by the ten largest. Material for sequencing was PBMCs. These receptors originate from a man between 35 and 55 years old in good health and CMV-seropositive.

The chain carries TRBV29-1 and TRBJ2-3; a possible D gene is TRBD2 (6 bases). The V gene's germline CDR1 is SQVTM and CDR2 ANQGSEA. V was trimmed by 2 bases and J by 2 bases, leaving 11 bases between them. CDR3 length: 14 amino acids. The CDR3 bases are TGCAGCGTTGAATTGGTAGCGGCCACAGATACGCAGTATTTT. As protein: CSVELVAATDTQYF.

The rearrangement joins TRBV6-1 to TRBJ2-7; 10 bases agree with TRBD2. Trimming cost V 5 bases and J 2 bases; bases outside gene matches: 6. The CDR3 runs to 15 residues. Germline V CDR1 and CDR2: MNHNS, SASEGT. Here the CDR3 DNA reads TGTGCCAGCAGTCCAACTAGCGGGACTGCCTACGAGCAGTACTTC. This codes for CASSPTSGTAYEQYF.

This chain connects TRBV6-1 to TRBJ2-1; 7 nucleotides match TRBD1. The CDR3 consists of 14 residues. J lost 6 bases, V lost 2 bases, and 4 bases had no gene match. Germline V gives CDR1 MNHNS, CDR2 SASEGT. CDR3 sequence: CASSELGQSNEQFF. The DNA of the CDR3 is TGTGCCAGCAGTGAACTGGGACAGAGCAATGAGCAGTTCTTC.

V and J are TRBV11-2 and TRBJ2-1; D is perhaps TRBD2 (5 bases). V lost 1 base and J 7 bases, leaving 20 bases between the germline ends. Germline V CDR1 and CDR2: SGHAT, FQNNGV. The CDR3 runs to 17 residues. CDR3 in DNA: TGTGCCAGCAGCTTAGTAAGTAGCGCAACACAAGGTAATGAGCAGTTCTTC. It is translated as CASSLVSSATQGNEQFF.

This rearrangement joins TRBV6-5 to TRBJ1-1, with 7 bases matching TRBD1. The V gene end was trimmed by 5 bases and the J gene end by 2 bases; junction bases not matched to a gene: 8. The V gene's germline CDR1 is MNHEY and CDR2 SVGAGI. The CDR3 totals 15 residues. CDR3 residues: CASSARTGFNTEAFF. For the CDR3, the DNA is TGTGCCAGCAGTGCCCGGACAGGCTTTAACACTGAAGCTTTCTTT.

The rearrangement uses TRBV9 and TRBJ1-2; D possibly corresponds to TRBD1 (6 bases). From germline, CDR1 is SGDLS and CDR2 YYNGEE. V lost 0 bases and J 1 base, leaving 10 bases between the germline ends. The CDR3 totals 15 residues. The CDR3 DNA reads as TGTGCCAGCAGCGTAGCTCTCAGGGGTAACTATGGCTACACCTTC. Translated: CASSVALRGNYGYTF.

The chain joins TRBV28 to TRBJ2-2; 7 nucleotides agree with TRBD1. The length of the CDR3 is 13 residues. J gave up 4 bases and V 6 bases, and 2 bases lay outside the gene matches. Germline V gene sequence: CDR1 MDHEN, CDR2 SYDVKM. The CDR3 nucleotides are TGTGCCAGCAGCCCAGGGGGCACCGGGGAGCTGTTTTTT. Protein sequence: CASSPGGTGELFF.

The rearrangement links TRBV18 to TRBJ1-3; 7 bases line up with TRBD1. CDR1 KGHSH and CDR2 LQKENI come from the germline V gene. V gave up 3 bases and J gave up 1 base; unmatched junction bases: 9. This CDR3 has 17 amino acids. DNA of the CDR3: TGTGCCAGCTCACCTCAGGAGGGGGCGTTTTCTGGAAACACCATATATTTT. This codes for CASSPQEGAFSGNTIYF.

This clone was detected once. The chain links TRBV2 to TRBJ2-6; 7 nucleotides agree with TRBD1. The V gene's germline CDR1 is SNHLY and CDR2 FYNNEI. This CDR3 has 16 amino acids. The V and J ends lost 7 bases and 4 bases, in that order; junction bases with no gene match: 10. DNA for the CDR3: TGTGCCAGCACCCCGGGACAGCCTTTAGGGGCCAACGTCCTGACTTTC. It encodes CASTPGQPLGANVLTF.

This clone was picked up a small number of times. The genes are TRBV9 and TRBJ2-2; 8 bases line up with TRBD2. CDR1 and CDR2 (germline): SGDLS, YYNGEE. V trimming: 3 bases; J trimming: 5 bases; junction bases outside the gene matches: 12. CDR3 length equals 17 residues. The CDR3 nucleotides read TGTGCCAGCAGCGCCTTGGGGGCGGGAGGAGGGACCGGGGAGCTGTTTTTT. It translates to CASSALGAGGGTGELFF.

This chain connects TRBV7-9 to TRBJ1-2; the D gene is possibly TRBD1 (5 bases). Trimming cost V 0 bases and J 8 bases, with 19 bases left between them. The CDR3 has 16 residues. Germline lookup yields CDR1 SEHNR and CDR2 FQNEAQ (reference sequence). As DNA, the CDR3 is TGTGCCAGCAGCTTAGCGGCAGGGACTGAGCTCGGCGGCTACACCTTC. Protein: CASSLAAGTELGGYTF.

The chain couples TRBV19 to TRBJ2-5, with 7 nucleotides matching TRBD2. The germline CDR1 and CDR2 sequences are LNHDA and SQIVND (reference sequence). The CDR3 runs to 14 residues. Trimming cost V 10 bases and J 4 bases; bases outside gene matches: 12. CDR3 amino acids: CATQTGGTGETQYF. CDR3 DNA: TGTGCCACACAGACGGGGGGTACCGGAGAGACCCAGTACTTC.

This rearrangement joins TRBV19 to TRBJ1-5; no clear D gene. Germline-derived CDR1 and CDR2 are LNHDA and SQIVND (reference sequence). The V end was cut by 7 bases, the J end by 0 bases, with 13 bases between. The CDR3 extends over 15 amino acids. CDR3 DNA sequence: TGTGCCAGTATTTGGAGCACCTATAGCAATCAGCCCCAGCATTTT. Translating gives CASIWSTYSNQPQHF.

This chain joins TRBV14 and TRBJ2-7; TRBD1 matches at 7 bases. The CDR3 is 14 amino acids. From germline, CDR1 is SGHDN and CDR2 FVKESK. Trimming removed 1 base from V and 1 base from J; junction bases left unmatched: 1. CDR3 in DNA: TGTGCCAGCAGCCAAGTCAGGGGGTCCTACGAGCAGTACTTC. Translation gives CASSQVRGSYEQYF.

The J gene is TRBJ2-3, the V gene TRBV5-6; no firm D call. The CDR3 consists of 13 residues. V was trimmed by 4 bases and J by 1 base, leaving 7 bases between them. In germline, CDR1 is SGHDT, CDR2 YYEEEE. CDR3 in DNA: TGTGCCAGCAGCCACCGAGGCACAGATACGCAGTATTTT. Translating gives CASSHRGTDTQYF.

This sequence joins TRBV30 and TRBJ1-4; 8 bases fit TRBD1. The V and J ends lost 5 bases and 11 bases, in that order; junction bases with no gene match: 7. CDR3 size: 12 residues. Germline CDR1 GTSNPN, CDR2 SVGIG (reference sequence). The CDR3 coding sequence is TGTGCCTGGGGGACAGGTCAGGTGAAACTGTTTTTT. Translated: CAWGTGQVKLFF.

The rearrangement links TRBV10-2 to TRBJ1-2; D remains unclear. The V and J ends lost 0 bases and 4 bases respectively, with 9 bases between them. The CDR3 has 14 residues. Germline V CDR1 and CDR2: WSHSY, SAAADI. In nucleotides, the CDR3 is TGCGCCAGCAGTGAGTCTTCCCTCCTCTATGGCTACACCTTC. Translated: CASSESSLLYGYTF.

The CDR3 DNA reads TGTGCCAGCAGCCCGGGGACAGGCCGCTCTGGAAACACCATATATTTT. Protein product: CASSPGTGRSGNTIYF. The chain combines TRBV5-5 with TRBJ1-3; TRBD1 agrees at 8 bases. The V gene's germline CDR1 is SGHKS and CDR2 YYEKEE (reference sequence). With V trimmed by 4 bases and J by 0 bases, 6 bases remained unmatched. The length of the CDR3 is 16 residues.

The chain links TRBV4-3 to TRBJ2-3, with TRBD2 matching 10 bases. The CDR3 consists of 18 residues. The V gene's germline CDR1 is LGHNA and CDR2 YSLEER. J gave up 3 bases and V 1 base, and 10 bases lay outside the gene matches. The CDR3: CASSQGDLAGGLTDTQYF. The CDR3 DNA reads TGCGCCAGCAGCCAAGGGGACTTAGCGGGAGGCTTAACAGATACGCAGTATTTT.

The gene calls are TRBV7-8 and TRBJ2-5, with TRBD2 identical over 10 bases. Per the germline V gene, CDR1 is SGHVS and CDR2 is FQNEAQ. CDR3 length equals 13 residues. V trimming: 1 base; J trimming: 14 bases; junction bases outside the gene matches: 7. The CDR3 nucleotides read TGTGCCAGCAGCTTAGAGGTCGAGCGGGAGGGTTACTTC. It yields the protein CASSLEVEREGYF.

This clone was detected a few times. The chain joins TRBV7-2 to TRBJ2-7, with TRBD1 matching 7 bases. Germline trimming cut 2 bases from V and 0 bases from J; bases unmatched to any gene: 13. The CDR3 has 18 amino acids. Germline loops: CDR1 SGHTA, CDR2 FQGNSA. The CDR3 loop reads CASSLNPSTGASSYEQYF. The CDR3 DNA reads TGTGCCAGCAGCTTAAACCCGAGTACAGGGGCCAGCTCCTACGAGCAGTACTTC.

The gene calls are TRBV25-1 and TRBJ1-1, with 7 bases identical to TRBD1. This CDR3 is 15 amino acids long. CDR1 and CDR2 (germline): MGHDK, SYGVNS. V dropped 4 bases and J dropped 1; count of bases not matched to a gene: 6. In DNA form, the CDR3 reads TGTGCCAGCAGTGGAAACAGGGGAGGGAACACTGAAGCTTTCTTT. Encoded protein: CASSGNRGGNTEAFF. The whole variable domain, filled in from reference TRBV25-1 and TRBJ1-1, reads EADIYQTPRYLVIGTGKKITLECSQTMGHDKMYWYQQDPGMELHLIHYSYGVNSTEKGDLSSESTVSRIRTEHFPLTLESARPSHTSQYLCASSGNRGGNTEAFFGQGTRLTVV.

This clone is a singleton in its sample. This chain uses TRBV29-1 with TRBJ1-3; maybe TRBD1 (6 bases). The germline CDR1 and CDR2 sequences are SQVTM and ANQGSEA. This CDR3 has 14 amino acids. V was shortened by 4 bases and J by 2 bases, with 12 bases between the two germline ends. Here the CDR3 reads CSVVEAGAGNTIYF. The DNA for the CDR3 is TGCAGCGTTGTAGAGGCAGGGGCTGGAAACACCATATATTTT.

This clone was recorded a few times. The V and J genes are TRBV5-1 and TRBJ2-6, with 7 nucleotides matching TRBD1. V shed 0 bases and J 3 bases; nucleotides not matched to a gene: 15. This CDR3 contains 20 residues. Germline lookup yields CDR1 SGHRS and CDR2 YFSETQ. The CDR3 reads CASSLAAGQGVGFGANVLTF. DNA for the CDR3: TGCGCCAGCAGCTTGGCCGCGGGCCAGGGGGTCGGTTTTGGGGCCAACGTCCTGACTTTC.

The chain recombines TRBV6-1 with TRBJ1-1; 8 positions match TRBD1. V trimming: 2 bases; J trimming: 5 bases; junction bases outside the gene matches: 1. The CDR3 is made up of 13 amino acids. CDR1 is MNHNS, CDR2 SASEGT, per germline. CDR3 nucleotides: TGTGCCAGCAGTGAAAACAGGGGGACTGAAGCTTTCTTT. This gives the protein CASSENRGTEAFF.

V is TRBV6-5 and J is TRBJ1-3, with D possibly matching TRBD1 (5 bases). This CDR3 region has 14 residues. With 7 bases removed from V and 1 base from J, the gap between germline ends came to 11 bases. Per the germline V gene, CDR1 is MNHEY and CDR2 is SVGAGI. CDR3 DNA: TGTGCCAGCACCTTGGGGGGGTCTGGAAACACCATATATTTT. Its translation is CASTLGGSGNTIYF.

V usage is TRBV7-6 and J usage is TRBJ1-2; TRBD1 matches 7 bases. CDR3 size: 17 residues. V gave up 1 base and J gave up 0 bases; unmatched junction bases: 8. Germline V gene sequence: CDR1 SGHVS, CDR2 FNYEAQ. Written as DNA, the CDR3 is TGTGCCAGCAGCTTAGATCCCGGACAGGCGACTAACTATGGCTACACCTTC. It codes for CASSLDPGQATNYGYTF. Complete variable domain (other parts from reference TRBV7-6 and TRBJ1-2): GAGVSQSPRYKVTKRGQDVALRCDPISGHVSLYWYRQALGQGPEFLTYFNYEAQQDKSGLPNDRFSAERPEGSISTLTIQRTEQRDSAMYRCASSLDPGQATNYGYTFGSGTRLTVV.

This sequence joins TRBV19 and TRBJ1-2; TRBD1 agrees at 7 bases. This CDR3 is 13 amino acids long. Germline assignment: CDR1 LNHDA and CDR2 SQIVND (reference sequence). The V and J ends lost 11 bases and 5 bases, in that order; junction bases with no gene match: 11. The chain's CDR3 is CACGRDSIYGYTF. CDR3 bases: TGTGCCTGTGGACGGGACAGCATTTATGGCTACACCTTC.